A single sample gave rise to the 6 T cell receptor beta chains below, sequenced in a study of cytomegalovirus exposure and HLA in healthy donors. Primers for the PCR totalled 60 Vbeta and 13 Jbeta. Sequencing used immunoSEQ multiplex PCR; TCRdb keeps in-frame clones, though not all of them. The sample lists some 160,000 clones, more than 70% seen once, with approximately 2% in the top ten. The sequenced material came from PBMCs. The origin of the receptors is a woman aged 40 to 50 in good health and CMV-seronegative.

The chain employs TRBV6-6 and TRBJ2-1; 11 bases agree with TRBD1. V lost 4 bases to trimming and J lost 9 bases; unmatched junction nucleotides: 8. Germline V CDR1 and CDR2: MNHNY, SVGAGI (reference sequence). CDR3 length equals 15 residues. The chain's CDR3 is CASSFAGQGAVEQFF. In nucleotides, the CDR3 is TGTGCCAGCAGTTTTGCCGGACAGGGGGCGGTTGAGCAGTTCTTC.

The chain is built from TRBV4-2 and TRBJ2-1; D gene uncertain. With 1 base removed from V and 8 bases from J, the gap between germline ends came to 12 bases. CDR1 LGHNA and CDR2 YNFKEQ come from the germline V gene. This CDR3 has 14 amino acids. The CDR3 sequence is CASSQGAFPDEQFF. The CDR3, as DNA: TGTGCCAGCAGCCAAGGGGCATTCCCCGATGAGCAGTTCTTC.

The chain employs TRBV5-1 and TRBJ1-3; D remains unclear. Germline loops: CDR1 SGHRS, CDR2 YFSETQ. This CDR3 comprises 15 residues. V lost 4 bases and J 4 bases, leaving 15 bases between the germline ends. The CDR3 loop reads CASSQPGGNGNTIYF. The CDR3 bases are TGCGCCAGCAGCCAACCGGGAGGGAACGGAAACACCATATATTTT.

V gene TRBV6-4 combines with J gene TRBJ1-5; D is unclear. The CDR3 covers 12 residues. Germline CDR1 is MRHNA and CDR2 is SNTAGT. Between the trimmed V and J ends, which lost 5 bases and 6 bases, there was a span of 8 bases. The CDR3 nucleotides are TGTGCCAGCAGTCAGGAGGCTCAGCCCCAGCATTTT. Protein product: CASSQEAQPQHF.

This chain joins TRBV28 and TRBJ2-4; 15 bases match TRBD2. Trimming at V came to 3 bases and at J to 10 bases, leaving 13 bases not matched to a gene. Germline assignment: CDR1 MDHEN and CDR2 SYDVKM. The CDR3 consists of 18 residues. The chain's CDR3 is CASSFGPGLAGGAGIQYF. CDR3 coding DNA: TGTGCCAGCAGTTTTGGACCGGGACTAGCGGGAGGCGCAGGGATTCAGTACTTC.

The chain has TRBV6-5 and TRBJ1-1; the match to TRBD1 covers 11 bases. CDR1 and CDR2 from the germline V gene are MNHEY and SVGAGI. This CDR3 has 15 amino acids. V shed 5 bases, J shed 5 bases, and the junction held 7 bases outside the gene matches. In nucleotides, the CDR3 is TGTGCCAGCAGTGTTACCGGGACAGGGGGGACTGAAGCTTTCTTT. This translates into CASSVTGTGGTEAFF.